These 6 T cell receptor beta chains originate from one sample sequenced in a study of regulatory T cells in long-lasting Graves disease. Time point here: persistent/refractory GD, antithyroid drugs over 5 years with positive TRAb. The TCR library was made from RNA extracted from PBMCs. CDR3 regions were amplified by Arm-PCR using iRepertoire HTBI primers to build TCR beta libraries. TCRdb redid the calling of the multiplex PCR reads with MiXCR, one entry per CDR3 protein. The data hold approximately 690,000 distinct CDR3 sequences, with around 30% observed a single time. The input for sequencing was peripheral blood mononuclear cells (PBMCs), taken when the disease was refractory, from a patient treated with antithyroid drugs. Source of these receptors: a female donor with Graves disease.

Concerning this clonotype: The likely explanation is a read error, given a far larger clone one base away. CDR3 in DNA: TGTGCCATCACCCGGGACAGCTATGGCTACACCTTC. It translates to CAITRDSYGYTF. The genes are TRBV10-3 and TRBJ1-2; 7 bases are a match to TRBD1. The CDR3 is 12 amino acids. J lost 4 bases, V lost 7 bases, and 3 bases had no gene match. Germline-derived CDR1 and CDR2 are ENHRY and SYGVKD.

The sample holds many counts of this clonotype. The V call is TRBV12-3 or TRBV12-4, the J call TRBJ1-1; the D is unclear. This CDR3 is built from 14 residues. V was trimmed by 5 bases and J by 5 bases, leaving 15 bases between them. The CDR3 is CASSSRVTRTEAFF. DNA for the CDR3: TGTGCCAGCAGTAGTCGAGTAACCAGGACTGAAGCTTTCTTT.

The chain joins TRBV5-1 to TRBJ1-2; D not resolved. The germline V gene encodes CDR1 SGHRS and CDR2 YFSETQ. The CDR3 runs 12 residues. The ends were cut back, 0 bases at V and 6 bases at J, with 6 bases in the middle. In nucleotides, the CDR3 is TGCGCCAGCAGCTTGGACATTGATGGCTACACCTTC. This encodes CASSLDIDGYTF.

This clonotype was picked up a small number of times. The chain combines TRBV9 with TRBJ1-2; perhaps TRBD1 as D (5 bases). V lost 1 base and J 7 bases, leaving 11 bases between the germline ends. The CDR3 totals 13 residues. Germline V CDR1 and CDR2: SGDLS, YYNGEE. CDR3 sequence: CASSVLSGTGYTF. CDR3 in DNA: TGTGCCAGCAGCGTACTATCGGGGACTGGCTACACCTTC. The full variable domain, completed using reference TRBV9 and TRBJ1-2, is DSGVTQTPKHLITATGQRVTLRCSPRSGDLSVYWYQQSLDQGLQFLIQYYNGEERAKGNILERFSAQQFPDLHSELNLSSLELGDSALYFCASSVLSGTGYTFGSGTRLTVV.

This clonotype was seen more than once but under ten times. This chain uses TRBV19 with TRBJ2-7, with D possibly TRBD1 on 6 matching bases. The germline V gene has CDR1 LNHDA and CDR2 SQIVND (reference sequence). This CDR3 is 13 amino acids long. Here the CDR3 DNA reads TGTGCGAAGGTGGGGGCAGCCTCCTACGAGCAGTACTTC. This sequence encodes CAKVGAASYEQYF.

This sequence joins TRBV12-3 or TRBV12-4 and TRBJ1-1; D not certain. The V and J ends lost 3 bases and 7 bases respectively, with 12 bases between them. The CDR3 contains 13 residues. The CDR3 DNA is TGTGCCAGCAGTTTTGGCGGGAAGGTTGAAGCTTTCTTT. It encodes CASSFGGKVEAFF.